The rows below give T cell receptor beta chains drawn from one sample of a study of T cells in Graves' hyperthyroidism and ophthalmopathy. Via MiXCR, TCRdb re-called the multiplex PCR reads, giving one row per CDR3 protein. Of some 770,000 distinct CDR3 sequences in the sample, 16% were seen once. The material sequenced was blood. The receptors derive from a man in his late teens or twenties with Graves' hyperthyroidism. Each CDR3 is given with its conserved first and last residue. Fields, in order: clone size, V gene, D gene, CDR3 length, J gene, CDR3 DNA, CDR3 protein. D genes are given only for firm matches. The size of a clone is reported for some rows only, either as once, few or many, or as a class for expanded clones.

clone size: many
V gene: TRBV13
D gene: TRBD2
CDR3 length: 16
J gene: TRBJ2-5
CDR3 DNA: TGTGCCAGCAGCTTAGTGGCGGGAGGTAACCAAGAGACCCAGTACTTC
CDR3 protein: CASSLVAGGNQETQYF

clone size: few
V gene: TRBV6-1
D gene: .
CDR3 length: 15
J gene: TRBJ2-6
CDR3 DNA: TGTGCCACCTCCGGAAGGGTGCAAGGGGCCAACGTCCTGACTTTC
CDR3 protein: CATSGRVQGANVLTF

clone size: .
V gene: TRBV3-1
D gene: TRBD1
CDR3 length: 18
J gene: TRBJ2-6
CDR3 DNA: TGTGCCAGCAGTCTAAAACAGGGGCCGTACTCTGGGGCCAACGTCCTGACTTTC
CDR3 protein: CASSLKQGPYSGANVLTF

clone size: many
V gene: TRBV30
D gene: .
CDR3 length: 13
J gene: TRBJ2-4
CDR3 DNA: TGTGCCTGGAGAGGACAAGCCAAAAACATTCAGTACTTC
CDR3 protein: CAWRGQAKNIQYF

clone size: many
V gene: TRBV19
D gene: TRBD1
CDR3 length: 16
J gene: TRBJ2-7
CDR3 DNA: TGTGCCAGTAGTATAGAGTTCTGGACAGGGGCCTACGAGCAGTACTTC
CDR3 protein: CASSIEFWTGAYEQYF

clone size: few
V gene: TRBV6-1
D gene: .
CDR3 length: 13
J gene: TRBJ2-1
CDR3 DNA: TGTGCCAGCAGGCGGGGGCTCTACAATGAGCAGTTCTTC
CDR3 protein: CASRRGLYNEQFF

clone size: few
V gene: TRBV20-1
D gene: TRBD2
CDR3 length: 16
J gene: TRBJ2-2
CDR3 DNA: TGCAGTGCTAGAGATATCCAGCGGGAGATCACCGGGGAGCTGTTTTTT
CDR3 protein: CSARDIQREITGELFF

clone size: few
V gene: TRBV10-3
D gene: .
CDR3 length: 16
J gene: TRBJ2-4
CDR3 DNA: TGTGCCATCAGTGAAAGTGGAGCGGTAGCCAAAAACATTCAGTACTTC
CDR3 protein: CAISESGAVAKNIQYF

clone size: many
V gene: TRBV6-6
D gene: .
CDR3 length: 14
J gene: TRBJ2-7
CDR3 DNA: TGTGCCAGCAGTTATTCCGCGGGGCAGCTCGAGCAGTACTTC
CDR3 protein: CASSYSAGQLEQYF

clone size: .
V gene: TRBV5-1
D gene: TRBD2
CDR3 length: 15
J gene: TRBJ2-1
CDR3 DNA: TGCGCCAGCAGCTTGGCCTATAGCGGGGACAATGAGCAGTTCTTC
CDR3 protein: CASSLAYSGDNEQFF